The T cell receptor beta chain under discussion was sequenced for a study of CXCR3-negative and CXCR3-positive naive CD8 T cells. Germline V gene lookup returns CDR1 SNHLY and CDR2 FYNNEI. The CDR3 length is 16 residues. Carrying UMI labels, the TRB cDNA libraries were prepared through 5' RACE. TCRdb re-called the 5' RACE reads; one entry per CDR3 protein, DNA not given. Here the sample table reports 69,000 or so distinct CDR3 sequences. Sequencing input: naive CXCR3- CD8+ T cells from blood. Described subset: CD45RO-CCR7+CD27+CD95- naive CD8+ T cells lacking CXCR3 (TNR3-). This sequence was found in a human donor in good health. Some clones in this sample may be carry-over from other donors' samples. The V call is TRBV2, the J call TRBJ1-5; there is no DNA to check the TCRdb D call of TRBD1. The CDR3 spells CAGSDWQGNSNQPQHF. The variable domain in full, with the rest retrieved from reference TRBV2 and TRBJ1-5, is EPEVTQTPSHQVTQMGQEVILRCVPISNHLYFYWYRQILGQKVEFLVSFYNNEISEKSEIFDDQFSVERPDGSNFTLKIRSTKLEDSAMYFCAGSDWQGNSNQPQHFGDGTRLSIL.